This T cell receptor (beta chain) derives from a study of cytomegalovirus exposure and HLA in healthy donors. The donors formed part of the approximately 120-subject validation cohort, distinct from the roughly 630-subject first cohort. The ends were cut back, 0 bases at V and 7 bases at J, with 11 bases in the middle. Germline CDR1 SGHKS, CDR2 YYEKEE (reference sequence). The CDR3 covers 15 residues. Clones were read by immunoSEQ multiplex PCR, and TCRdb kept only the in-frame ones, dropping some. The sample carries more than 110,000 clones, around 90% recorded once. The specimen was PBMCs. The chain joins TRBV5-5 to TRBJ1-6, with D maybe TRBD1 (5 bases). This sequence originates from a woman younger than 30 in good health and CMV-seropositive. The CDR3 DNA reads TGTGCCAGCAGCTTGGAACGGGGGTACAATTCACCCCTCCACTTT. It translates to CASSLERGYNSPLHF.